This paragraph reports one T cell receptor (beta chain). Here immunoSEQ multiplex PCR was the method, and the copy in TCRdb shows in-frame clones only, minus some. This table holds some 120,000 clones, approximately 92% found once. The entry originates in a study of control samples from healthy donors and cancer patients. CDR3 length equals 14 residues. Deletions cut 4 bases from V and 7 bases from J, with 16 bases between. Germline V gene sequence: CDR1 LNHDA, CDR2 SQIVND (reference sequence). This sequence joins TRBV19 and TRBJ2-5; tentatively, D is TRBD2 (5 bases). The clonotype comes from a woman aged 50 to 60 with colorectal cancer. Sample: PBMCs. The CDR3 protein is CASSRLLEGGTQYF. CDR3 bases: TGTGCCAGTAGTAGGCTTCTTGAAGGAGGGACCCAGTACTTC. Full variable domain (remainder filled in from reference TRBV19 and TRBJ2-5): DGGITQSPKYLFRKEGQNVTLSCEQNLNHDAMYWYRQDPGQGLRLIYYSQIVNDFQKGDIAEGYSVSREKKESFPLTVTSAQKNPTAFYLCASSRLLEGGTQYFGPGTRLLVL.